These 2 T cell receptor beta chains were sequenced from one sample in a study of shared clonotypes between healthy human individuals. Measured with immunoSEQ multiplex PCR; TCRdb has only the in-frame clones, and not every one. The repertoire holds some 2,500,000 clones, with roughly 92% as singletons. Sequencing input: naive CD4+ T cells from PBMCs. Subset of the sample: CD45RA+ positively selected. These TCRs come from a man aged 18-30 years in good health. Some clones in this sample may be carry-over from other donors' samples.

The V gene is TRBV6-6, the J gene TRBJ2-6; D not certain. The CDR3 totals 13 residues. The germline gives CDR1 MNHNY, CDR2 SVGAGI (reference sequence). V lost 7 bases, J lost 0 bases, and 4 bases lay in between. The CDR3 DNA sequence: TGTGCCAGCATCAACTCTGGGGCCAACGTCCTGACTTTC. It translates to CASINSGANVLTF.

The chain carries TRBV28 and TRBJ2-1; no clear D. CDR1 is MDHEN, CDR2 SYDVKM, per germline. Trimming cost V 9 bases and J 0 bases, with 21 bases left between them. CDR3 length equals 17 residues. CDR3 bases: TGTGCCAGTCAGTTATACTCCCTCCGAAGCTCCTACAATGAGCAGTTCTTC. Its translation: CASQLYSLRSSYNEQFF.